The sequence of this TCR beta chain was determined in a study of blood T cells in healthy people across ages. Trimming left V 4 bases short and J 8 bases short, with 14 bases between. Germline CDR1 and CDR2: LGHNA and YSLEER. CDR3 length: 13 amino acids. Points on this clonotype: Its specificity is not known.

The authors ran a second PCR of 7 to 11 cycles using a sample-barcoded 5' primer and a J-beta primer mix. A single record per CDR3 protein comes from TCRdb applying MiXCR to the 5' RACE reads. The profile shows around 1,800,000 distinct CDR3 sequences, 30% to 40% of them singletons. Study observations and caveats: No one knew whether donors had CMV, which possibly confounded expanded clonotype changes. Age advanced and TCR beta diversity per million T cells fell, roughly linearly.

Each sample had at least 6 million PBMCs isolated. Sequencing was carried out using blood. The source is a human donor in good health. The rearrangement joins TRBV4-3 to TRBJ1-2, with D unclear. CDR3 DNA sequence: TGCGCCAGCAGCCTAGACCCGGGAGGCGGCTACACCTTC. Amino acid sequence: CASSLDPGGGYTF.